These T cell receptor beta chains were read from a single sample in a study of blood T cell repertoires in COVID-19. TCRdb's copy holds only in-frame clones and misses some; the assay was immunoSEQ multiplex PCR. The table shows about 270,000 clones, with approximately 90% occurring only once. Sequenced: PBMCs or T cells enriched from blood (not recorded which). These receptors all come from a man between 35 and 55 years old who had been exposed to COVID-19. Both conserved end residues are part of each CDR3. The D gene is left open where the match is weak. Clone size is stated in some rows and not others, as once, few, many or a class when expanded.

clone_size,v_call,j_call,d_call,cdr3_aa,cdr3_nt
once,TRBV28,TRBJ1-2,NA,CASSLEMGEITNYGYTF,TGTGCCAGCAGTTTGGAGATGGGAGAAATCACTAACTATGGCTACACCTTC
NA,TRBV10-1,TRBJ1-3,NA,CASSGGLSGNTIYF,TGCGCCAGCAGCGGTGGGCTCTCTGGAAACACCATATATTTT
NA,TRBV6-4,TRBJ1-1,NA,CASSELQDYTEAFF,TGTGCCAGCAGTGAATTACAGGATTACACTGAAGCTTTCTTT
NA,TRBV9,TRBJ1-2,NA,CASSVVLSGSAYTF,TGTGCCAGCAGCGTAGTACTTTCAGGGTCCGCATACACCTTC
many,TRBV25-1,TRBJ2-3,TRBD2,CASSVPPPSGMSTDTQYF,TGTGCCAGCAGTGTCCCCCCACCTAGCGGGATGAGCACAGATACGCAGTATTTT
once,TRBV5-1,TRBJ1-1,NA,CASSYDRLNTEAFF,TGCGCCAGCAGCTACGACAGGCTCAACACTGAAGCTTTCTTT
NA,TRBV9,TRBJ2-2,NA,CASGGGPGELFF,TGTGCCAGCGGGGGAGGACCCGGGGAGCTGTTTTTT
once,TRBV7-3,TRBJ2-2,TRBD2,CASSLGLAGDTGELFF,TGTGCCAGCAGCTTAGGGCTAGCGGGTGACACCGGGGAGCTGTTTTTT
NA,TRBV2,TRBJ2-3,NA,CACRGAGDTQYF,TGTGCCTGCCGGGGAGCGGGAGATACGCAGTATTTT
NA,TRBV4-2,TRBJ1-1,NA,CASSQDLNTEAFF,TGTGCCAGCAGCCAAGATCTAAACACTGAAGCTTTCTTT
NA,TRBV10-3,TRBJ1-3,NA,CAIRTGFSGNTIYF,TGTGCCATCAGGACAGGCTTCTCTGGAAACACCATATATTTT
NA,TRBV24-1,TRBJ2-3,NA,CATSDKGITTSTDTQYF,TGTGCCACCAGTGATAAGGGGATCACAACTAGCACAGATACGCAGTATTTT
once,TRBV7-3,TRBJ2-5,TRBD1,CASSETGGQETQYF,TGTGCCAGCAGCGAAACAGGGGGCCAAGAGACCCAGTACTTC
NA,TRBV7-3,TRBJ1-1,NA,CASSPEQGMNTEAFF,TGTGCCAGCAGCCCAGAACAGGGAATGAACACTGAAGCTTTCTTT
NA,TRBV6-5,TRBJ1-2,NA,CASSYSPLRRADGYTF,TGTGCCAGCAGTTACTCGCCCCTTCGCAGGGCCGACGGCTACACCTTC
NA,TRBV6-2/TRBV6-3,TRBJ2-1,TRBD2,CASSISGNYNEQFF,TGTGCCAGCAGTATTAGCGGGAATTACAATGAGCAGTTCTTC
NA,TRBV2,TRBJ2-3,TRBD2,CASPDWTSGSTDTQYF,TGTGCCAGCCCTGATTGGACTAGCGGGAGTACAGATACGCAGTATTTT
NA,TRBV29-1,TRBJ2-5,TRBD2,CSVVDREGLETQYF,TGCAGCGTTGTTGATCGGGAGGGCCTTGAGACCCAGTACTTC
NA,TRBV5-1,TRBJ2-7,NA,CASRKTGRLYEQYF,TGCGCCAGCCGAAAGACAGGAAGGCTTTACGAGCAGTACTTC
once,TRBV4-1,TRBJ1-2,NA,CASSPPGLGYGYTF,TGCGCCAGCAGCCCGCCAGGGTTAGGCTATGGCTACACCTTC